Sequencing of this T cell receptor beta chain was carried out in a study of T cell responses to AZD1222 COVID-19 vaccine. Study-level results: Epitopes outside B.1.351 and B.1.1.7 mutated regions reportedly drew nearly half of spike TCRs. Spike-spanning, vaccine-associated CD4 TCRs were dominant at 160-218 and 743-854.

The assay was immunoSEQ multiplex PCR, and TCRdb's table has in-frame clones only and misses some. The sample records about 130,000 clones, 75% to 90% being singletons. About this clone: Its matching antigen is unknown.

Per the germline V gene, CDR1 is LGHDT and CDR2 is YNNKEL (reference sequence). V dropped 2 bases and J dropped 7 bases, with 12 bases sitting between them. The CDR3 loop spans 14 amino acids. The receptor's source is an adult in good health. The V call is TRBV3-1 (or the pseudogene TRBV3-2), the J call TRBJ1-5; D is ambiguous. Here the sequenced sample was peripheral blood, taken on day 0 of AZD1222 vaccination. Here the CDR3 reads CASSQLGGNQPQHF. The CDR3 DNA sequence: TGTGCCAGCAGCCAATTAGGAGGGAACCAGCCCCAGCATTTT.